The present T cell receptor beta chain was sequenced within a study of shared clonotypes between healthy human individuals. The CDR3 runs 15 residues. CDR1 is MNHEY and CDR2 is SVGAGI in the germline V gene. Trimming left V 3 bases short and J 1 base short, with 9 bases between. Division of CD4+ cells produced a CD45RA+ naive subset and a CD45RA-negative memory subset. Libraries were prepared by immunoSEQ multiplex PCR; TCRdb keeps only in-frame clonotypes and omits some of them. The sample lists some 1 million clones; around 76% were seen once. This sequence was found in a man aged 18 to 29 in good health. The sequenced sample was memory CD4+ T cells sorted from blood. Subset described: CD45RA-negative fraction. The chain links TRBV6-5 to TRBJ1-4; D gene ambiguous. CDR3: CASSYDGRTNEKLFF. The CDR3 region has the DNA TGTGCCAGCAGTTATGACGGGAGAACTAATGAAAAACTGTTTTTT.